This TCR beta chain was sequenced during a study of breast tumors, draining lymph nodes, adjacent tissues. Study outcomes and limitations: Tumor TCR diversity was below lymph nodes but above nontumor tissue. Tumor and nontumor repertoires were significantly more similar in luminal-like than in basal-like breast cancer. Tumor T cell lymph node origin was a supported hypothesis, not proven.

This clonotype was seen ten or more times. Its antigen is as yet unknown. This CDR3 spans 13 amino acids. Per the germline V gene, CDR1 is DFQATT and CDR2 is SNEGSKA (reference sequence). V was trimmed by 3 bases and J by 0 bases, leaving 7 bases between them. MiXCR, applied by TCRdb to the multiplex PCR reads, yields one record per CDR3 protein. The repertoire holds about 180,000 distinct CDR3 sequences, about 33% seen once, with 3.5% to 4.5% in the top ten. Samples came from axillary lymph nodes draining the breast cancer. The rearrangement joins TRBV20-1 to TRBJ2-3; D remains ambiguous. The sample was axillary lymph node tissue. This clonotype was obtained from a female donor with breast cancer. Some clones in this sample may be carry-over from other donors' samples. The CDR3 bases are TGCAGTGCTAGTATAGCTAGCACAGATACGCAGTATTTT. Its protein is CSASIASTDTQYF.